The next 12 T cell receptor beta chains were all read from a single sample in a study of CD8+CD57+ T cells in acquired aplastic anemia (dated by TCRdb to the late 2010s). The patients picked for sequencing were ones in whom flow cytometry had shown an expansion of CD8+CD57+ cells. Sequencing used an Illumina HiSeq 2000. Profiling of TCR beta VDJ combinations and CDR3 sequences used genomic DNA as the template. Clones were called with MiXCR by TCRdb after fastp trimmed the public reads at Q25, and only in-frame beta chains were retained. Each record represents a unique CDR3 protein, reported with the most common genes and DNA among its rows. This sample has some 170,000 distinct CDR3 sequences in its table, and under 55% of those were observed once. The ten largest clones represent approximately 1% of the sample. Specimen: sorted CD4+, CD8+, or CD8+CD57+ T cells (not recorded which) from PBMCs. Receptors originate from a human donor with aplastic anemia.

This chain links TRBV24-1 with TRBJ2-7; 11 bases align to TRBD1. V lost 2 bases and J lost 5; bases outside the gene matches: 4. Per germline, CDR1 KGHDR and CDR2 SFDVKD. The CDR3 has 15 amino acids. CDR3 loop: CATSDSGQGVHEQYF. DNA of the CDR3: TGTGCCACCAGTGATTCGGGACAGGGGGTACACGAGCAGTACTTC.

The chain uses TRBV7-9 and TRBJ2-2, with D possibly matching TRBD1 (5 bases). The CDR3 runs 13 residues. The V end lost 5 bases, the J end lost 6 bases, and 10 bases lay between the germline ends. In germline, CDR1 is SEHNR, CDR2 FQNEAQ (reference sequence). In DNA, the CDR3 is TGTGCCAGCAGCCTCAGGGTGTCCGGGGAGCTGTTTTTT. It codes for CASSLRVSGELFF.

The genes are TRBV19 and TRBJ2-3, with a tentative D call TRBD2 (6 bases). V was cut by 5 bases and J by 0 bases, with 18 bases left in between. The CDR3 sequence is 17 residues long. The V gene's germline CDR1 is LNHDA and CDR2 SQIVND (reference sequence). CDR3 coding DNA: TGTGCCAGTAGTTCCTCCCGCGCGGGAACTAGCACAGATACGCAGTATTTT. It yields the protein CASSSSRAGTSTDTQYF.

The genes are TRBV28 and TRBJ1-5; D gene unclear. The CDR3 loop spans 12 amino acids. V was shortened by 5 bases and J by 6 bases, with 8 bases between the two germline ends. In germline, CDR1 is MDHEN, CDR2 SYDVKM. The DNA of the CDR3 is TGTGCCAGCAGTGGCCCGGGTCAGCCCCAGCATTTT. Residues: CASSGPGQPQHF.

On this clonotype: This may be a read error: a much more frequent sequence differs by one nucleotide. The J gene is TRBJ2-5, the V gene TRBV16; D unclear. The germline CDR1 and CDR2 sequences are KGHSY and FQNENV. This CDR3 is built from 14 residues. CDR3 bases: TGTGCCAGCAGCCAGGATTGGGTTCAAGAGACCAAGTACTTC. Protein: CASSQDWVQETKYF.

The chain uses TRBV7-2 and TRBJ1-1; D is ambiguous. The V and J ends lost 2 bases and 4 bases respectively, with 14 bases between them. The CDR3 length is 15 residues. Germline V gene data show CDR1 as SGHTA and CDR2 as FQGNSA. The CDR3 protein is CASSLIPLGGTEAFF. CDR3 in DNA: TGTGCCAGCAGCTTAATTCCCCTGGGTGGCACTGAAGCTTTCTTT.

The chain joins TRBV20-1 to TRBJ2-7, with D possibly TRBD2 on 7 matching bases. This CDR3 is 15 amino acids long. Trimming pared 2 bases from V and 7 bases from J, leaving 21 bases between. Germline assignment: CDR1 DFQATT and CDR2 SNEGSKA (reference sequence). The CDR3 bases are TGCAGTGCTAGACCTGGGAGGGGACGGGGGGCTGAGCAGTACTTC. Amino acids: CSARPGRGRGAEQYF.

This sequence joins TRBV10-3 and TRBJ2-7; 9 bases are shared with TRBD1. Germline values: CDR1 ENHRY, CDR2 SYGVKD. The CDR3 sequence is 14 residues long. J lost 2 bases, V lost 7 bases, and 6 bases had no gene match. CDR3 region: CAITGTGRAYEQYF. The CDR3, as DNA: TGTGCCATCACCGGGACAGGGAGGGCCTACGAGCAGTACTTC.

The genes are TRBV10-3 and TRBJ2-3; tentatively, D is TRBD1 (6 bases). Trimming pared 6 bases from V and 0 bases from J, leaving 10 bases between. Germline V gene sequence: CDR1 ENHRY, CDR2 SYGVKD. The CDR3 extends over 14 amino acids. The CDR3 coding sequence is TGTGCCATCAGGGGGGCGTTTAGCACAGATACGCAGTATTTT. This sequence encodes CAIRGAFSTDTQYF.

This clonotype was seen at least ten times. The chain is built from TRBV7-9 and TRBJ1-2; 10 bases fit TRBD1. CDR3 length equals 13 residues. CDR1 is SEHNR and CDR2 is FQNEAQ in the germline V gene (reference sequence). J was trimmed by 5 bases and V by 10 bases; bases with no gene match: 7. The DNA for the CDR3 is TGTGCCACAGAGACAGGGGGCGCGTATGGCTACACCTTC. This sequence encodes CATETGGAYGYTF.

The chain is built from TRBV2 and TRBJ1-2, with a weak D call TRBD1 (5 bases). Germline CDR1 and CDR2: SNHLY and FYNNEI. Between the trimmed V and J ends, which lost 4 bases and 4 bases, there was a span of 10 bases. The CDR3 extends over 13 amino acids. CDR3 sequence: CASSGGTAYGYTF. In nucleotides, the CDR3 is TGTGCCAGCAGTGGAGGGACGGCCTATGGCTACACCTTC.

This chain connects TRBV14 to TRBJ2-3, with 12 bases matching TRBD2. Germline trimming cut 5 bases from V and 2 bases from J; bases unmatched to any gene: 11. CDR1 is SGHDN and CDR2 is FVKESK in the germline V gene. CDR3 length equals 18 residues. The CDR3, as DNA: TGTGCCAGCAGCACACTAGCGGGGGGAATCGAATTCACAGATACGCAGTATTTT. Its protein product is CASSTLAGGIEFTDTQYF.